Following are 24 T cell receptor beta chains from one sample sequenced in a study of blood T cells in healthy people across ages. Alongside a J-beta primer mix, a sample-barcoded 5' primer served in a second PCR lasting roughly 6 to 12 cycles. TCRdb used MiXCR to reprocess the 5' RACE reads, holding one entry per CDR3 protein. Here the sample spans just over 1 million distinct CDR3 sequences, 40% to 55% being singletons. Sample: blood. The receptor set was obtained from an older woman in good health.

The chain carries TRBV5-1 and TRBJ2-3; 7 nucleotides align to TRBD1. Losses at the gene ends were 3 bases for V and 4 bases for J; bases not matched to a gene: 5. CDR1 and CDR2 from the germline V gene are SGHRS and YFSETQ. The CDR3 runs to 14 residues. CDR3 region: CASSSRTGPDTQYF. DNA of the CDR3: TGCGCCAGCAGCTCCCGGACAGGCCCAGATACGCAGTATTTT.

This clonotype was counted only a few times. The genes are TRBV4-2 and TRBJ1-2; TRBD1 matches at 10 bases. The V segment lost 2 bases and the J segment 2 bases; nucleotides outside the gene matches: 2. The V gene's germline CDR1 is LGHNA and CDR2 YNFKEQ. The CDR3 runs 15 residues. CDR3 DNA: TGTGCCAGCAGCCAACCGGACAGGGGGAACTATGGCTACACCTTC. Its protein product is CASSQPDRGNYGYTF.

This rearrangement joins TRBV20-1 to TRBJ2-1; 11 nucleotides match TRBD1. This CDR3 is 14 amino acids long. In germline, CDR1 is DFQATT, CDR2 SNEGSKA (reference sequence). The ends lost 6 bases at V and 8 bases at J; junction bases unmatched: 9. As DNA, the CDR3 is TGCAGTGCCTCGGGACAGGGGGAAGACGATGAGCAGTTCTTC. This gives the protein CSASGQGEDDEQFF.

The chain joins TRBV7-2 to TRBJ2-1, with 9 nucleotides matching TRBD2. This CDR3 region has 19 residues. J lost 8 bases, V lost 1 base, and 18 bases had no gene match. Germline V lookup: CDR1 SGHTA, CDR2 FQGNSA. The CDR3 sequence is CASSLVLSGTSRRLDEQFF. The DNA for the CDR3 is TGTGCCAGCAGCTTAGTCCTCTCGGGGACTAGCAGGAGACTGGATGAGCAGTTCTTC.

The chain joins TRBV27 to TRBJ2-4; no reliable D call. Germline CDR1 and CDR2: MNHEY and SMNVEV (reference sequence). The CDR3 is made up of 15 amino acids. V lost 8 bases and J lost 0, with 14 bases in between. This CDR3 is CASRSLKIAKNIQYF. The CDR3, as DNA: TGTGCCAGCCGATCTTTAAAGATAGCCAAAAACATTCAGTACTTC.

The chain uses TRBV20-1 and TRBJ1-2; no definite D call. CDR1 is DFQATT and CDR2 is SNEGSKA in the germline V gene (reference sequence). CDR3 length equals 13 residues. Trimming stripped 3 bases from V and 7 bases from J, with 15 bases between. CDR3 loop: CSASRRTLGGYTF. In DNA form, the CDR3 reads TGCAGTGCTAGCAGGCGAACCCTGGGTGGCTACACCTTC.

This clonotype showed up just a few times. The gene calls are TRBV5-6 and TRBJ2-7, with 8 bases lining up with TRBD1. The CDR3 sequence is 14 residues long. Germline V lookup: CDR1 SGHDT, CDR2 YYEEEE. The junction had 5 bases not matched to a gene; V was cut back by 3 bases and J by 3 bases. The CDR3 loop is CASSYQGAYYEQYF. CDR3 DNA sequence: TGTGCCAGCAGCTATCAGGGGGCATACTACGAGCAGTACTTC.

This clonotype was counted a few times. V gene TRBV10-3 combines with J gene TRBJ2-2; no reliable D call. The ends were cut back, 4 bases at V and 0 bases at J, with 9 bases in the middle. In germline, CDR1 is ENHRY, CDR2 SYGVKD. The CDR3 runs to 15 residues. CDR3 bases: TGTGCCATCAGTGGCGGAAAATCGAACACCGGGGAGCTGTTTTTT. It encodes CAISGGKSNTGELFF.

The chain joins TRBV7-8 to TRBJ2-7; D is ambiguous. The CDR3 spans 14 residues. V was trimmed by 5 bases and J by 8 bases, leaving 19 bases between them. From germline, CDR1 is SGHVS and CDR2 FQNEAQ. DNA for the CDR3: TGTGCCAGCAGCGGAGAGGTGGCTGAGTTCAAGCAGTACTTC. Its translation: CASSGEVAEFKQYF.

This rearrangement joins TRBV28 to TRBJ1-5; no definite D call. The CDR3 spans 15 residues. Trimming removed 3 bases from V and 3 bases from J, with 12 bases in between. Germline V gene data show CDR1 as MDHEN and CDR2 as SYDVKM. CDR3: CASSLGGGDNQPQHF. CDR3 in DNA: TGTGCCAGCAGTTTGGGTGGCGGAGACAATCAGCCCCAGCATTTT.

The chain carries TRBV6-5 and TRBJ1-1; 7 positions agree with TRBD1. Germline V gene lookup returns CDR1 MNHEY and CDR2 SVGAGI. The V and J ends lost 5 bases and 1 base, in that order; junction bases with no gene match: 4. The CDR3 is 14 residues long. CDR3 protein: CASSKPGGNTEAFF. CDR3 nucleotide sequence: TGTGCCAGCAGTAAACCAGGGGGGAACACTGAAGCTTTCTTT.

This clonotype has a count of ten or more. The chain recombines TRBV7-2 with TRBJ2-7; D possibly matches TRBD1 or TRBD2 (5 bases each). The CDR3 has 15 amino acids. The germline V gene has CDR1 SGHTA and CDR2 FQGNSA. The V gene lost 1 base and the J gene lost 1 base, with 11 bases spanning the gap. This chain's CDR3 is CASSLDGTASYEQYF. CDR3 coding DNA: TGTGCCAGCAGCTTAGATGGGACGGCTTCCTACGAGCAGTACTTC.

The CDR3 DNA is TGTGCCAGCAGCGTAGGGGAGTGGACAGGGTACGAGCAGTACTTC. It codes for CASSVGEWTGYEQYF. This rearrangement joins TRBV9 to TRBJ2-4, with 8 bases fitting TRBD1. The better agreement between TRBJ2-7 and the DNA end casts doubt on the J call. The length of the CDR3 is 15 residues. CDR1 and CDR2 (germline): SGDLS, YYNGEE.

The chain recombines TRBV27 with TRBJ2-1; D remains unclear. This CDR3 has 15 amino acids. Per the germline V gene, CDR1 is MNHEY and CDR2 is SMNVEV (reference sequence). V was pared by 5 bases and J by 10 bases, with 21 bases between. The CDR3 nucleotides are TGTGCCAGCAGTCACCGTGCCGGGTTCATCAACGAGCAGTTCTTC. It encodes CASSHRAGFINEQFF.

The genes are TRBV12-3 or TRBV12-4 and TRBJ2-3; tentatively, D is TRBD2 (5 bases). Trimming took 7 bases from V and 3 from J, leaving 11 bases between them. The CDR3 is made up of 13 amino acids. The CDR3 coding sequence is TGTGCCAGCAACCGAGCGGTAACAGATACGCAGTATTTT. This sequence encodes CASNRAVTDTQYF.

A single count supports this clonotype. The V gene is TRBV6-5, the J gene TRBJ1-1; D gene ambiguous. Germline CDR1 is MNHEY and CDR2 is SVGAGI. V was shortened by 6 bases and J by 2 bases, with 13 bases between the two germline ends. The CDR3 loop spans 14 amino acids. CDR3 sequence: CASRAFGGNTEAFF. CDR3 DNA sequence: TGTGCCAGCAGAGCCTTTGGCGGCAACACTGAAGCTTTCTTT.

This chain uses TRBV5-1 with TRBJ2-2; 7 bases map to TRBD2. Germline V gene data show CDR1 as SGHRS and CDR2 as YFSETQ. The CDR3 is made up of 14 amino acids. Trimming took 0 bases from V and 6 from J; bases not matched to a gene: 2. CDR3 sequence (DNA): TGCGCCAGCAGCTTGGCACTAGCGTCCGGGGAGCTGTTTTTT. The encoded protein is CASSLALASGELFF.

CDR3 loop: CASSLSAGGHNEQYF. The CDR3 bases are TGCGCCAGCAGCTTGTCGGCGGGAGGCCACAATGAGCAGTACTTC. The chain employs TRBV5-1 and TRBJ2-1; 8 nucleotides align to TRBD2. The J call may be wrong; the DNA end is better matched by TRBJ2-7. The length of the CDR3 is 15 residues. Germline values: CDR1 SGHRS, CDR2 YFSETQ.

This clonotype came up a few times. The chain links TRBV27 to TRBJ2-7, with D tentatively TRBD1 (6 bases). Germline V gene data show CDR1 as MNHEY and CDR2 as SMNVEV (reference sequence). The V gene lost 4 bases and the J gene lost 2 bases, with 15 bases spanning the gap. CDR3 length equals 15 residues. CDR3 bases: TGTGCCAGCAGTTACCTCAGGGGCTCGACCTACGAGCAGTACTTC. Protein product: CASSYLRGSTYEQYF.

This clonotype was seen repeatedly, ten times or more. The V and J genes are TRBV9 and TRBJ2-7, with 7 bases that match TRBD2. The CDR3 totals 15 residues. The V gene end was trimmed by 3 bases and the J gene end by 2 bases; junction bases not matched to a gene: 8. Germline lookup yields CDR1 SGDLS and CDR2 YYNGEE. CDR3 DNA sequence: TGTGCCAGCAGCGGAGGGTCTAGCGGCACCTACGAGCAGTACTTC. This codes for CASSGGSSGTYEQYF.

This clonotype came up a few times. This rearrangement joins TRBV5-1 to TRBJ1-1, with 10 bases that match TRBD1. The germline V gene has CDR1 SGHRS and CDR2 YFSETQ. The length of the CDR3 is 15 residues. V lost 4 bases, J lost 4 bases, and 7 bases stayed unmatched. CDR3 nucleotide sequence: TGCGCCAGCAGCCCTGGGGACAGGGGAGGCACTGAAGCTTTCTTT. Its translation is CASSPGDRGGTEAFF.

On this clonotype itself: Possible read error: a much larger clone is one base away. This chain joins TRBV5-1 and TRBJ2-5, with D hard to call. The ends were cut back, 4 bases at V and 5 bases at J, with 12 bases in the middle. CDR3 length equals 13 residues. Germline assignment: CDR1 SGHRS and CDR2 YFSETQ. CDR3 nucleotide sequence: TGCGCCAGCAGCCCGGCGTTGGGTGAGACCCAGTACTTC. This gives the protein CASSPALGETQYF.

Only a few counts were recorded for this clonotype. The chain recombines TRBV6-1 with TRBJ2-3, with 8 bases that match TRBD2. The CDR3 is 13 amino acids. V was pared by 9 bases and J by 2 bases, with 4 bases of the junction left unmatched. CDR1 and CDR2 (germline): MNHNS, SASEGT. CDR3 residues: CASTSGHTDTQYF. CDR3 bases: TGTGCCAGTACTAGCGGACACACAGATACGCAGTATTTT.

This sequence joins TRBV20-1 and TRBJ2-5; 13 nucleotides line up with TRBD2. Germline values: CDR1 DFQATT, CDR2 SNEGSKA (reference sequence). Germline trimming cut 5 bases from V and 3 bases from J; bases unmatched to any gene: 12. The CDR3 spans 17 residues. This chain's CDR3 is CSAPRTSGSTFEETQYF. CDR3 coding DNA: TGCAGTGCTCCACGGACTAGCGGGAGCACATTTGAAGAGACCCAGTACTTC.